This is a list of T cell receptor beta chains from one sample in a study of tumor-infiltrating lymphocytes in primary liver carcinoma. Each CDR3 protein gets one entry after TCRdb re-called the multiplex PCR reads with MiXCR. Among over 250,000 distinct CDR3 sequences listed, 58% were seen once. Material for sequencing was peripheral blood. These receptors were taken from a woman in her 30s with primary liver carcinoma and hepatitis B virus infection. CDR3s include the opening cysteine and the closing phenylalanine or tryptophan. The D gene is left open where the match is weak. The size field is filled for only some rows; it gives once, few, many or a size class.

CPSKSSGRPGPNGGQYF	TGTCCCAGCAAAAGTAGCGGGCGACCGGGACCCAACGGAGGGCAGTACTTC	17	TRBJ2-7	.	TRBV6-2/TRBV6-3	TRBD2
CTSTWDSANQPQHF	TGTACCAGCACCTGGGACAGCGCCAATCAGCCACAGCATTTT	14	TRBJ1-5	.	TRBV6-1	TRBD1
CSVQREAYNEQFF	TGCAGTGTCCAGCGGGAGGCTTACAATGAGCAGTTCTTC	13	TRBJ2-1	many	TRBV29-1	TRBD2
CASSLWGEEAFF	TGTGCCAGCAGTTTATGGGGGGAGGAGGCTTTCTTT	12	TRBJ1-1	.	TRBV12-3/TRBV12-4	.
CASSLAGALDTQYF	TGTGCCAGCAGTTTAGCGGGGGCTTTGGATACGCAGTATTTT	14	TRBJ2-3	.	TRBV7-9	TRBD2
CASSQHMNTEAFF	TGTGCCAGCAGCCAACACATGAACACTGAAGCTTTCTTT	13	TRBJ1-1	few	TRBV14	.
CASRYSRGRTGGQFF	TGTGCCAGCCGATACTCGAGGGGGCGCACCGGGGGGCAGTTTTTT	15	TRBJ2-2	.	TRBV11-2	.
CTSSLDSPLGGVAKNIQYF	TGTACCAGCAGCTTAGATTCTCCCTTGGGCGGGGTCGCCAAAAACATTCAGTACTTC	19	TRBJ2-4	.	TRBV11-2	.
CASRTSPNSGANVLTF	TGTGCCAGCAGAACCAGCCCCAACTCTGGGGCCAACGTCCTAACTTTC	16	TRBJ2-6	.	TRBV6-1	.
CASFSVGGGGTDTQYF	TGCGCCAGCTTCTCAGTGGGGGGAGGCGGCACAGATACGCAGTATTTT	16	TRBJ2-3	.	TRBV10-2	.
CASSYVVEPTYGYTF	TGTGCCAGCAGTTATGTTGTGGAGCCGACCTATGGCTACACCTTC	15	TRBJ1-2	many	TRBV6-2/TRBV6-3	.
CASSVTGGRTDTQYF	TGCGCCAGCAGCGTGACAGGGGGCAGGACAGATACGCAGTATTTT	15	TRBJ2-3	.	TRBV5-1	TRBD1
CVSTPMGGLKEAYEQYF	TGTGTCAGCACCCCCATGGGGGGCTTGAAAGAGGCCTACGAGCAGTATTTC	17	TRBJ2-7	.	TRBV6-2/TRBV6-3	.
CASSLALSTEQFF	TGTGCCAGCAGCTTAGCGCTCTCTACTGAGCAGTTCTTC	13	TRBJ2-1	few	TRBV7-8	.
CASMAGGDQPQHF	TGTGCCAGCATGGCAGGGGGGGATCAGCCCCAGCATTTT	13	TRBJ1-5	many	TRBV6-2/TRBV6-3	TRBD1
CASSQDRVGDRGRGETQYF	TGCGCCAGCAGCCAAGACAGAGTAGGGGACAGGGGGCGCGGAGAGACCCAGTACTTC	19	TRBJ2-5	.	TRBV4-1	TRBD1
CASSSSAEQYF	TGTGCCAGCAGTTCTAGCGCCGAGCAGTACTTC	11	TRBJ2-7	many	TRBV12-3/TRBV12-4	.
CSGGGFDGYTF	TGCAGCGGGGGGGGGTTCGATGGCTACACCTTC	11	TRBJ1-2	many	TRBV29-1	.
CASCQGGTGGTEAFF	TGTGCCAGCTGCCAAGGGGGGACAGGGGGCACTGAAGCTTTCTTT	15	TRBJ1-1	.	TRBV14	TRBD1
CASTKTSGGRYNEQFF	TGTGCCAGTACCAAAACATCAGGGGGCCGCTACAATGAGCAGTTCTTC	16	TRBJ2-1	many	TRBV11-3	TRBD1
CASSPSGGENQSQHF	TGCGCTAGCAGCCCCTCCGGGGGCGAAAATCAGTCCCAGCATTTT	15	TRBJ1-5	once	TRBV4-1	.
CVSSLRQPYEQYF	TGTGTCAGCAGCTTAAGACAGCCCTACGAGCAGTACTTC	13	TRBJ2-7	.	TRBV11-2	.
CSVDKDMSYGCTF	TGCAGCGTTGATAAGGACATGTCCTATGGCTGCACCTTC	13	TRBJ1-2	.	TRBV29-1	.
CASTDTRRVGREETQYF	TGTGCCAGCACCGACACCCGACGGGTGGGGAGAGAAGAGACCCAGTACTTC	17	TRBJ2-5	.	TRBV7-9	.
CASSAWETSGRSEQFF	TGTGCCAGCAGCGCGTGGGAGACTAGCGGGAGGAGTGAGCAGTTCTTC	16	TRBJ2-1	many	TRBV11-2	TRBD2
CASSPFYRAPEALF	TGTGCCAGCAGTCCATTCTACAGGGCCCCTGAAGCTCTCTTT	14	TRBJ1-1	.	TRBV6-5	.
CAIPVRNEQFF	TGTGCTATCCCGGTCAGGAATGAGCAGTTCTTC	11	TRBJ2-1	few	TRBV12-5	.
CSLAEDSNQPKHF	TGCAGCCTAGCAGAAGATAGCAATCAGCCCAAGCATTTT	13	TRBJ1-5	.	TRBV29-1	.
CASSQEWSRSQGEKLFF	TGCGCCAGCAGCCAAGAGTGGTCCAGGAGCCAGGGTGAAAAACTGTTTTTT	17	TRBJ1-4	many	TRBV4-3	.
CASSLWTGSNTEAFF	TGTGCCAGCAGCTTGTGGACAGGGTCCAACACTGAAGCTTTCTTT	15	TRBJ1-1	few	TRBV5-6	TRBD1
CATTHRDRGETEAFF	TGTGCCACTACCCACCGGGACAGGGGTGAGACTGAAGCTTTCTTT	15	TRBJ1-1	.	TRBV19	TRBD1
CASSLRVPGELFF	TGTGCCAGCAGCTTAAGGGTCCCCGGGGAGCTGTTTTTT	13	TRBJ2-2	.	TRBV7-9	.
CASGSLRERSYERYF	TGTGCCAGCGGCTCCCTGCGGGAAAGATCGTACGAGCGGTACTTC	15	TRBJ2-7	.	TRBV11-2	.
CSVPRTSGGETQYF	TGCAGCGTCCCCAGGACTTCGGGCGGCGAGACCCAGTACTTC	14	TRBJ2-5	many	TRBV29-1	.
CASSLPSVNGGGYTF	TGCGCCAGCAGCTTACCCTCCGTGAATGGTGGTGGCTACACCTTC	15	TRBJ1-2	.	TRBV5-1	.
CASRYSKGHTEAFF	TGTGCCAGCAGATACTCAAAGGGACACACTGAAGCTTTCTTT	14	TRBJ1-1	.	TRBV6-6	.
CASSLDRGDTGELFF	TGTGCCAGCAGTTTAGACAGGGGTGACACCGGGGAGCTGTTTTTT	15	TRBJ2-2	few	TRBV6-5	TRBD1